A single sample is the source of the 21 T cell receptor beta chains below, sequenced in a study of control samples from healthy donors and cancer patients (dated by TCRdb to about 2020). The library was made by the immunoSEQ multiplex PCR assay. TCRdb stores this immuneACCESS table with in-frame sequences only. Part of the clones is absent; in the studies checked, under half of the shortfall reflects unresolved V genes, and no reason is known for the rest. The sample table lists about 85,000 clones, 70% to 90% of them with a count of one. Roughly 7.2% of the sample is in the top ten clones. The sample was blood. Receptor source: a woman aged 55 to 70 in good health.

This sequence joins TRBV7-9 and TRBJ2-2; possible D gene TRBD2, 5 bases. Trimming cost V 5 bases and J 2 bases, with 12 bases left between them. Germline V CDR1 and CDR2: SEHNR, FQNEAQ (reference sequence). This CDR3 is 15 amino acids long. The CDR3 DNA reads TGTGCCAGCAGCCCATCGGGGATTAACACCGGGGAGCTGTTTTTT. Its translation is CASSPSGINTGELFF.

The chain combines TRBV28 with TRBJ1-1; perhaps TRBD1 as D (6 bases). Germline V gene sequence: CDR1 MDHEN, CDR2 SYDVKM. CDR3 length: 13 residues. V shed 6 bases and J shed 4 bases, with 12 bases lying between them. The DNA of the CDR3 is TGTGCCAGCAGGACGAGGGGGAGCACTGAAGCTTTCTTT. It codes for CASRTRGSTEAFF.

The gene calls are TRBV9 and TRBJ2-2, with 10 bases that match TRBD2. The CDR3 covers 17 residues. CDR1 is SGDLS, CDR2 YYNGEE, per germline. With 1 base clipped from V and 4 bases from J, the junction kept 7 bases outside the gene matches. The CDR3 coding sequence is TGTGCCAGCAGCGTACTCGAGCGGGGGGGTTCCACCGGGGAGCTGTTTTTT. It codes for CASSVLERGGSTGELFF.

The table lists this clone with a few counts. The chain is built from TRBV19 and TRBJ1-5, with D unresolved. V gave up 4 bases and J gave up 0 bases, with 10 bases separating them. The CDR3 runs 15 residues. Germline-derived CDR1 and CDR2 are LNHDA and SQIVND (reference sequence). The CDR3 DNA reads as TGTGCCAGTAGTAATGAGGGCTATAGCAATCAGCCCCAGCATTTT. It translates to CASSNEGYSNQPQHF.

The chain joins TRBV7-3 to TRBJ1-1, with TRBD1 as a possible D gene (5 bases). The V gene's germline CDR1 is SGHTA and CDR2 FQGTGA. V dropped 5 bases and J dropped 0 bases, with 7 bases sitting between them. This CDR3 is built from 13 residues. CDR3 sequence reads: CASSPTVNTEAFF. Here the CDR3 DNA reads TGTGCCAGCAGCCCGACAGTGAACACTGAAGCTTTCTTT.

This sequence joins TRBV12-3 or TRBV12-4 and TRBJ1-2, with D possibly being TRBD1 (5 bases). Trimming took off 8 bases at V and 7 bases at J, with 11 bases between the two ends. This CDR3 has 11 residues. CDR3 bases: TGTGCCAGCGGCAGGGAGGGTGGCTACACCTTC. Translation gives CASGREGGYTF.

The chain has TRBV28 and TRBJ2-5, with 8 bases matching TRBD1. Germline trimming cut 6 bases from V and 4 bases from J; bases unmatched to any gene: 10. From germline, CDR1 is MDHEN and CDR2 SYDVKM. This CDR3 contains 15 residues. The CDR3: CASSPPGQGPETQYF. The CDR3 coding sequence is TGTGCCAGCAGCCCCCCCGGACAGGGACCAGAGACCCAGTACTTC.

V gene TRBV28 combines with J gene TRBJ1-1, with a weak D call TRBD1 (6 bases). V dropped 7 bases and J dropped 7 bases, with 10 bases sitting between them. The CDR3 spans 11 residues. Per the germline V gene, CDR1 is MDHEN and CDR2 is SYDVKM. The CDR3 protein is CASTTGYEAFF. CDR3 coding DNA: TGTGCCAGCACCACAGGGTATGAAGCTTTCTTT.

This chain uses TRBV7-9 with TRBJ2-3, with 11 bases identical to TRBD2. CDR1 is SEHNR and CDR2 is FQNEAQ in the germline V gene (reference sequence). The V and J ends lost 3 bases and 0 bases, in that order; junction bases with no gene match: 5. The CDR3 is made up of 17 amino acids. The chain's CDR3 is CASSLASGGPSTDTQYF. DNA for the CDR3: TGTGCCAGCAGCTTGGCTAGCGGGGGGCCAAGCACAGATACGCAGTATTTT.

The chain uses TRBV10-3 and TRBJ2-1; TRBD1 is a possible D gene (6 bases). V dropped 4 bases and J dropped 6 bases, with 10 bases sitting between them. The length of the CDR3 is 13 residues. Germline V gene lookup returns CDR1 ENHRY and CDR2 SYGVKD. The CDR3 spells CAISADRLNEQFF. The CDR3 DNA follows: TGTGCCATCAGTGCCGACAGGCTCAATGAGCAGTTCTTC.

This rearrangement joins TRBV7-9 to TRBJ2-3; 8 bases align to TRBD2. This CDR3 region has 16 residues. From germline, CDR1 is SEHNR and CDR2 FQNEAQ (reference sequence). The V and J ends lost 7 bases and 2 bases, in that order; junction bases with no gene match: 11. CDR3 DNA sequence: TGTGCCAGCACCGCGGTCGGGGGGGGAGTCACAGATACGCAGTATTTT. Amino acid sequence: CASTAVGGGVTDTQYF.

There are a few counts of this clone. The chain recombines TRBV2 with TRBJ2-3; no reliable D call. Deletions cut 1 base from V and 9 bases from J, with 8 bases between. The germline V gene encodes CDR1 SNHLY and CDR2 FYNNEI. This CDR3 has 12 amino acids. The CDR3 loop reads CASSEDARTQYF. The CDR3 coding sequence is TGTGCCAGCAGTGAAGACGCTAGAACGCAGTATTTT.

The rearrangement joins TRBV7-9 to TRBJ2-7; D is uncertain. The germline V gene encodes CDR1 SEHNR and CDR2 FQNEAQ (reference sequence). The CDR3 contains 15 residues. Trimming removed 1 base from V and 3 bases from J, with 13 bases in between. This chain's CDR3 is CASSLGRQLNYEQYF. CDR3 in DNA: TGTGCCAGCAGCTTAGGAAGGCAGCTAAACTACGAGCAGTACTTC. Full variable domain (remainder filled in from reference TRBV7-9 and TRBJ2-7): DTGVSQNPRHKITKRGQNVTFRCDPISEHNRLYWYRQTLGQGPEFLTYFQNEAQLEKSRLLSDRFSAERPKGSFSTLEIQRTEQGDSAMYLCASSLGRQLNYEQYFGPGTRLTVT.

The J gene is TRBJ2-7, the V gene TRBV7-2; perhaps D is TRBD1 or TRBD2 (5 bases each). Germline V lookup: CDR1 SGHTA, CDR2 FQGNSA. Trimming took 5 bases from V and 3 from J, leaving 11 bases between them. The CDR3 loop spans 13 amino acids. The CDR3 nucleotides read TGTGCCAGCAGCCTTCCGGGGCACTACGAGCAGTACTTC. Its protein product is CASSLPGHYEQYF.

The chain links TRBV11-3 to TRBJ2-3; no clear D gene. The V end lost 3 bases, the J end lost 6 bases, and 4 bases lay between the germline ends. CDR1 SGHNT and CDR2 YENEEA come from the germline V gene. CDR3 length: 11 residues. The CDR3 region is CASSFGDTQYF. The CDR3, as DNA: TGTGCCAGCAGCTTCGGGGATACGCAGTATTTT.

The chain has TRBV24-1 and TRBJ1-5, with TRBD1 as a possible D gene (5 bases). Trimming removed 5 bases from V and 0 bases from J, with 7 bases in between. The CDR3 extends over 14 amino acids. Germline CDR1 is KGHDR and CDR2 is SFDVKD. The CDR3 region is CATSAGFSNQPQHF. The DNA for the CDR3 is TGTGCCACCAGTGCAGGGTTTAGCAATCAGCCCCAGCATTTT.

The CDR3 sequence: CASSLDETHSYEQYF. In DNA, the CDR3 is TGTGCCAGCAGCTTAGACGAGACACACTCCTACGAGCAGTACTTC. The chain links TRBV7-2 to TRBJ2-7, with D unclear. The CDR3 length is 15 residues. Germline V CDR1 and CDR2: SGHTA, FQGNSA. With 1 base removed from V and 0 bases from J, the gap between germline ends came to 10 bases.

The V call is TRBV7-2, the J call TRBJ1-2, with D possibly matching TRBD1 (6 bases). The length of the CDR3 is 14 residues. V lost 4 bases and J 4 bases, leaving 13 bases between the germline ends. Looked up from germline, CDR1 is SGHTA and CDR2 is FQGNSA. For the CDR3, the DNA is TGTGCCAGCAGCTGGACAGTATCGACCTATGGCTACACCTTC. Translated: CASSWTVSTYGYTF.

This chain links TRBV19 with TRBJ1-2; a weak D match, TRBD1 (5 bases). The CDR3 consists of 14 residues. Trimming took 6 bases from V and 4 from J, leaving 15 bases between them. Germline V gene sequence: CDR1 LNHDA, CDR2 SQIVND (reference sequence). In DNA form, the CDR3 reads TGTGCCAGTAGGTGGGACGGCACGTTCTATGGCTACACCTTC. This translates into CASRWDGTFYGYTF.

V gene TRBV3-1 (or the pseudogene TRBV3-2) combines with J gene TRBJ1-2; no definite D call. Germline V gene lookup returns CDR1 LGHDT and CDR2 YNNKEL (reference sequence). V lost 4 bases and J 8 bases, leaving 14 bases between the germline ends. The CDR3 is made up of 13 amino acids. The CDR3 spells CASSRSDIGGYTF. CDR3 nucleotides: TGTGCCAGCAGCCGATCCGATATCGGGGGCTACACCTTC.

This clone was picked up a small number of times. The chain uses TRBV6-5 and TRBJ1-1; a possible D gene is TRBD1 (5 bases). This CDR3 spans 13 amino acids. Trimming left V 6 bases short and J 0 bases short, with 8 bases between. From germline, CDR1 is MNHEY and CDR2 SVGAGI. The CDR3 sequence: CASSMTVNTEAFF. DNA of the CDR3: TGTGCCAGCAGCATGACAGTGAACACTGAAGCTTTCTTT.